Following are 30 T cell receptor beta chains from one sample sequenced in a study of metastatic and nonmetastatic thyroid tumors. No patient had received any treatment before thyroid surgery. TCRdb re-called the PCR reads through MiXCR. There are roughly 57,000 clones in the sample; 20% to 25% occur only once, and 3.5% to 4.5% lies in the top ten. Sequencing was carried out using blood. The receptors here all came from a female donor with papillary thyroid cancer or a benign thyroid nodule (not recorded which). Some clones in this sample may be carry-over from other donors' samples.

This clone was found a few times. This may stem from a read error, because a much larger clone lies one nucleotide away. The chain links TRBV7-9 to TRBJ2-5, with D perhaps TRBD1 (6 bases). Germline V gene sequence: CDR1 SEHNR, CDR2 FQNEAQ (reference sequence). V lost 6 bases to trimming and J lost 2 bases, with 16 bases between them. This CDR3 is 15 amino acids long. CDR3 in DNA: TGTGCCAGCAGTGAACTCTACAGGGTACAAGAGACCCAGTACTTC. Encoded protein: CASSELYRVQETQYF.

On this clone: The same CDR3 arises from other DNA sequences in this sample as well. The chain combines TRBV11-3 with TRBJ2-3; D is ambiguous. The germline V gene has CDR1 SGHNT and CDR2 YENEEA. The CDR3 covers 13 residues. V dropped 5 bases and J dropped 6 bases, with 12 bases sitting between them. CDR3 DNA: TGTGCCAGCAGCCCGGCAAGTGGTGATACGCAGTATTTT. It codes for CASSPASGDTQYF.

This clone was counted ten times or more. J is TRBJ2-7 and V is TRBV5-4; TRBD2 aligns across 12 bases. The germline V gene encodes CDR1 SGHNT and CDR2 YYREEE (reference sequence). This CDR3 comprises 16 residues. J gave up 5 bases and V 4 bases, and 10 bases lay outside the gene matches. The DNA for the CDR3 is TGTGCCAGCAGCATGTTGACTAGCGGGAGTACGAACGAGCAGTACTTC. Protein: CASSMLTSGSTNEQYF.

In this sample, this clone turned up a few times. A much larger clone is a single base away; this may be a read error. The same CDR3 can be traced to other DNA sequences in this sample. V usage is TRBV5-1 and J usage is TRBJ2-4, with a weak D call TRBD2 (5 bases). V was pared by 2 bases and J by 0 bases, with 12 bases between. Germline V gene lookup returns CDR1 SGHRS and CDR2 YFSETQ. The CDR3 contains 16 residues. CDR3 in DNA: TGCGCCAGCAGCTTAACGAGCGGACTAGCCAAAAACATTCAGTACTTC. Translation gives CASSLTSGLAKNIQYF.

With regard to this clone: This CDR3 is also generated by other DNA sequences in the sample. The V and J genes are TRBV28 and TRBJ1-2; TRBD1 agrees at 8 bases. Germline CDR1 is MDHEN and CDR2 is SYDVKM. Trimming cost V 4 bases and J 5 bases; bases outside gene matches: 9. The CDR3 is 15 residues long. The CDR3 loop reads CASSSPAGTGYGYTF. The CDR3 DNA sequence: TGTGCCAGCAGTTCTCCCGCAGGGACAGGTTATGGCTACACCTTC.

V is TRBV19 and J is TRBJ2-1, with 12 bases aligning to TRBD2. This CDR3 region has 14 residues. The trim removed 6 bases at V and 10 bases at J, leaving 7 bases unmatched. Germline lookup yields CDR1 LNHDA and CDR2 SQIVND (reference sequence). In DNA form, the CDR3 reads TGTGCCAGTAGGCTAGCGGGAGGGCCTAACGAGCAGTTCTTC. This codes for CASRLAGGPNEQFF.

V usage is TRBV24-1 and J usage is TRBJ2-1; D might be TRBD1 (5 bases). Trimming pared 5 bases from V and 14 bases from J, leaving 15 bases between. CDR1 KGHDR and CDR2 SFDVKD come from the germline V gene. The CDR3 runs 12 residues. CDR3 protein: CATSVNRREKFF. In DNA form, the CDR3 reads TGTGCCACCAGTGTTAACCGCAGGGAAAAGTTCTTC.

This rearrangement joins TRBV20-1 to TRBJ2-2, with TRBD2 identical over 8 bases. CDR3 length: 17 residues. J gave up 2 bases and V 4 bases, and 12 bases lay outside the gene matches. The germline V gene encodes CDR1 DFQATT and CDR2 SNEGSKA (reference sequence). The CDR3: CSAMGYGGAFNTGELFF. CDR3 in DNA: TGCAGTGCTATGGGTTACGGGGGGGCATTTAACACCGGGGAGCTGTTTTTT.

This clone was observed a handful of times. A clone one base away is much larger, so this may be a read error. V is TRBV6-4 and J is TRBJ2-2, with a weak D call TRBD2 (5 bases). Trimming took off 6 bases at V and 4 bases at J, with 15 bases between the two ends. CDR3 size: 15 residues. Germline values: CDR1 MRHNA, CDR2 SNTAGT. Here the CDR3 DNA reads TGTGCCAGCAGCGGGGAAGGGTCGGGCACCGGGGAGCTGTTTTTT. Its translation: CASSGEGSGTGELFF.

This clone has at least ten counts. The chain employs TRBV12-3 or TRBV12-4 and TRBJ2-4; D is ambiguous. This CDR3 has 14 amino acids. Trimming removed 3 bases from V and 0 bases from J, with 6 bases in between. The DNA of the CDR3 is TGTGCCAGCAGTTTTCGGACAGCCAAAAACATTCAGTACTTC. It codes for CASSFRTAKNIQYF.

This clone showed up many times. V is TRBV20-1 and J is TRBJ1-2; the match to TRBD1 covers 7 bases. The CDR3 extends over 15 amino acids. With 1 base clipped from V and 0 bases from J, the junction kept 5 bases outside the gene matches. The V gene's germline CDR1 is DFQATT and CDR2 SNEGSKA (reference sequence). In nucleotides, the CDR3 is TGCAGTGCTAGAGTTAGGGGGCTAACTAACTATGGCTACACCTTC. This gives the protein CSARVRGLTNYGYTF.

Regarding this clone: Likely a read error: the CDR3 ends without its conserved phenylalanine or tryptophan. This sequence joins TRBV6-2 or TRBV6-3 and TRBJ2-1, with 9 bases matching TRBD2. TRBJ2-7 matches the DNA end more closely, so the J call is doubtful. Germline loops: CDR1 MNHEY, CDR2 SVGEGT. The CDR3 totals 15 residues. The CDR3 region has the DNA TGTTCCAGCAGTTTAGCTAGCGGGATCTTTTACGAGCAGTACTGC. Translation gives CSSSLASGIFYEQYC.

As concerns this clone: A read error may explain this, as a much larger clone is one base away. The sample has other DNA sequences that encode this CDR3 too. The CDR3 region has the DNA TGTGCCAGCAGTGAGGACCGTAACACTGAAGCTTTCTTT. It codes for CASSEDRNTEAFF. The chain links TRBV5-4 to TRBJ1-1; D is undetermined. CDR3 length equals 13 residues. Germline values: CDR1 SGHNT, CDR2 YYREEE (reference sequence). V was cut by 5 bases and J by 2 bases, with 10 bases left in between.

This clone was seen at least ten times. The rearrangement joins TRBV5-1 to TRBJ2-3; 7 nucleotides line up with TRBD1. The CDR3 is made up of 16 amino acids. J lost 0 bases, V lost 0 bases, and 4 bases had no gene match. Germline-derived CDR1 and CDR2 are SGHRS and YFSETQ. The CDR3 DNA reads as TGCGCCAGCAGCTTGGGCTTACAGGGGAGCACAGATACGCAGTATTTT. Translated: CASSLGLQGSTDTQYF.

This clone occurred many times. The chain has TRBV5-8 and TRBJ2-1; D is unclear. Looked up from germline, CDR1 is SGHTS and CDR2 is YDEGEE. The CDR3 runs to 15 residues. Between the trimmed V and J ends, which lost 3 bases and 6 bases, there was a span of 16 bases. CDR3 loop: CASSSDPGPANEQFF. CDR3 in DNA: TGTGCCAGCAGCTCCGACCCGGGTCCAGCCAATGAGCAGTTCTTC.

This clone was counted at least ten times. The chain combines TRBV30 with TRBJ2-3; TRBD2 matches 13 bases. The CDR3 has 14 residues. J lost 4 bases, V lost 7 bases, and 5 bases had no gene match. CDR1 is GTSNPN and CDR2 is SVGIG in the germline V gene (reference sequence). Here the CDR3 reads CAFGLAGVPDTQYF. CDR3 sequence (DNA): TGTGCCTTCGGACTAGCGGGAGTCCCAGATACGCAGTATTTT. Together with reference TRBV30 and TRBJ2-3, the CDR3 gives the full variable domain: SQTIHQWPATLVQPVGSPLSLECTVEGTSNPNLYWYRQAAGRGLQLLFYSVGIGQISSEVPQNLSASRPQDRQFILSSKKLLLSDSGFYLCAFGLAGVPDTQYFGPGTRLTVL.

The rearrangement joins TRBV5-1 to TRBJ2-1; 14 bases are a match to TRBD2. Germline V CDR1 and CDR2: SGHRS, YFSETQ. The V gene end was trimmed by 0 bases and the J gene end by 9 bases; junction bases not matched to a gene: 11. The CDR3 sequence is 18 residues long. CDR3 residues: CASSLDTGTSGSMGEQFF. The CDR3 DNA is TGCGCCAGCAGCTTGGACACCGGGACTAGCGGGAGTATGGGTGAGCAGTTCTTC.

With regard to this clone: The junction differs from germline at one of its ends, possibly a read error. V is TRBV20-1 and J is TRBJ1-5, with D possibly TRBD1 on 6 matching bases. There are 14 residues in the CDR3. The germline CDR1 and CDR2 sequences are DFQATT and SNEGSKA (reference sequence). The CDR3 region is CSAIPDRCNEPQHF. In DNA, the CDR3 is TGCAGTGCTATACCGGACAGATGCAATGAGCCCCAGCATTTT.

This clone was seen many times. This CDR3 is also generated by other DNA sequences in the sample. The genes are TRBV29-1 and TRBJ2-7; 12 bases match TRBD2. V trimming: 4 bases; J trimming: 4 bases; junction bases outside the gene matches: 11. This CDR3 is 16 amino acids long. Germline loops: CDR1 SQVTM, CDR2 ANQGSEA. Here the CDR3 reads CSVVAASGRAGYEQYF. For the CDR3, the DNA is TGCAGCGTTGTCGCGGCTAGCGGGAGGGCGGGTTACGAGCAGTACTTC.

This sequence joins TRBV5-1 and TRBJ2-1; TRBD2 might be the D (5 bases). V was clipped by 2 bases and J by 6 bases, with 12 bases between them. Per germline, CDR1 SGHRS and CDR2 YFSETQ. The CDR3 has 14 amino acids. The CDR3 is CASSLQLAGNEQFF. CDR3 DNA: TGCGCCAGCAGCTTACAGTTGGCGGGCAATGAGCAGTTCTTC. Variable domain in full (rest from reference TRBV5-1 and TRBJ2-1): KAGVTQTPRYLIKTRGQQVTLSCSPISGHRSVSWYQQTPGQGLQFLFEYFSETQRNKGNFPGRFSGRQFSNSRSEMNVSTLELGDSALYLCASSLQLAGNEQFFGPGTRLTVL.

Note on this clone: A read error is likely, as this CDR3 ends without the conserved phenylalanine or tryptophan. CDR3 sequence reads: CASSPGVKLFY. The CDR3 region has the DNA TGTGCAAGCAGTCCAGGGGTAAAACTGTTTTAT. The chain has TRBV6-1 and TRBJ1-4, with a weak D call TRBD1 (6 bases). This CDR3 region has 11 residues. Germline-derived CDR1 and CDR2 are MNHNS and SASEGT.

The chain uses TRBV20-1 and TRBJ2-3, with 8 bases aligning to TRBD1. In germline, CDR1 is DFQATT, CDR2 SNEGSKA (reference sequence). CDR3 length equals 17 residues. V lost 0 bases and J lost 1; bases outside the gene matches: 9. Written as DNA, the CDR3 is TGCAGTGCTAGAGATTCTTCCGGACAGGGTGGCACAGATACGCAGTATTTT. Amino acids: CSARDSSGQGGTDTQYF.

This clone was recorded a few times. A much larger clone differs from this one at a single base, so this may be a read error. The rearrangement links TRBV10-3 to TRBJ2-3; TRBD2 might be the D (6 bases). Trimming stripped 4 bases from V and 6 bases from J, with 17 bases between. Per the germline V gene, CDR1 is ENHRY and CDR2 is SYGVKD. The CDR3 is 15 amino acids. The CDR3 DNA is TGTGCCATCAGTGGGGCGGCTAGAGGGAGGGATACGCAGTATTTT. Translation gives CAISGAARGRDTQYF.

This clone was counted many times. The chain is built from TRBV4-2 and TRBJ2-5; tentatively, D is TRBD1 or TRBD2 (5 bases each). The ends were cut back, 3 bases at V and 5 bases at J, with 19 bases in the middle. There are 16 residues in the CDR3. The germline CDR1 and CDR2 sequences are LGHNA and YNFKEQ. CDR3 DNA: TGTGCCAGCAGCCAGACCAGGATCGGGACCTGGGAGACCCAGTACTTC. Protein sequence: CASSQTRIGTWETQYF.

This clone has at least ten counts. The J gene is TRBJ1-1, the V gene TRBV6-5, with 8 nucleotides matching TRBD1. Germline-derived CDR1 and CDR2 are MNHEY and SVGAGI. CDR3 length: 16 residues. V was clipped by 2 bases and J by 1 base; unmatched bases: 6. In DNA, the CDR3 is TGTGCCAGCAGTTACACACGACAGGGGCGGAACACTGAAGCTTTCTTT. Translation gives CASSYTRQGRNTEAFF.

V is TRBV9 and J is TRBJ2-3; 9 bases fit TRBD1. The CDR3 is 15 residues long. V shed 4 bases, J shed 8 bases, and the junction held 11 bases outside the gene matches. Germline-derived CDR1 and CDR2 are SGDLS and YYNGEE. The CDR3 coding sequence is TGTGCCAGCAGCTACTCCGGGACAGGGTTTACTACGCAGTATTTT. Translated: CASSYSGTGFTTQYF.

This clone was recorded many times. The gene calls are TRBV6-1 and TRBJ1-2; D is uncertain. This CDR3 has 11 residues. V was trimmed by 8 bases and J by 4 bases, leaving 8 bases between them. Germline V lookup: CDR1 MNHNS, CDR2 SASEGT. Here the CDR3 reads CASGRGYGYTF. The CDR3 DNA sequence: TGTGCCAGCGGTCGAGGCTATGGCTACACCTTC.

This clone was observed at least ten times. The chain recombines TRBV20-1 with TRBJ2-3, with 7 positions matching TRBD1. After removal of 1 base from V and 2 bases from J, the junction contained 9 bases not matched to a gene. The CDR3 loop spans 16 amino acids. Germline V lookup: CDR1 DFQATT, CDR2 SNEGSKA (reference sequence). CDR3 nucleotides: TGCAGTGCTAGAGCCGACAGGGAGAGGTTCACAGATACGCAGTATTTT. Amino acids: CSARADRERFTDTQYF.

V gene TRBV7-3 combines with J gene TRBJ1-4, with a weak D call TRBD1 (5 bases). Germline lookup yields CDR1 SGHTA and CDR2 FQGTGA. The CDR3 spans 14 residues. V dropped 5 bases and J dropped 2 bases, with 9 bases sitting between them. The CDR3 coding sequence is TGTGCCAGCAGCCTCGGGGACACTAATGAAAAACTGTTTTTT. Its protein product is CASSLGDTNEKLFF.

The chain is built from TRBV20-1 and TRBJ2-3; perhaps TRBD1 as D (6 bases). Trimming removed 6 bases at V and 0 bases at J, with 16 bases between. The germline CDR1 and CDR2 sequences are DFQATT and SNEGSKA (reference sequence). The CDR3 contains 15 residues. CDR3 DNA sequence: TGCAGTGCAGGACCTCGGACAGCTAGCACAGATACGCAGTATTTT. The encoded protein is CSAGPRTASTDTQYF.